This TCR beta chain was found in a study of blood T cell repertoires in COVID-19. The protocol was immunoSEQ multiplex PCR, while the TCRdb copy is restricted to in-frame clones and leaves out a portion. This sample carries tens of thousands of clones, about 81% of them seen once, and the ten largest clones take 15% to 19%. CDR1 and CDR2 from the germline V gene are LNHDA and SQIVND (reference sequence). Deletions cut 2 bases from V and 7 bases from J, with 11 bases between. The CDR3 runs to 13 residues. Sequencing was done on a sample of peripheral blood. The chain employs TRBV19 and TRBJ1-2; possibly TRBD1 for D (5 bases). The source of this sequence is an older man with acute or convalescent COVID-19. As DNA, the CDR3 is TGTGCCAGTAGTATATCCAGGGCTTTTGGCTACACCTTC. Amino acid sequence: CASSISRAFGYTF.